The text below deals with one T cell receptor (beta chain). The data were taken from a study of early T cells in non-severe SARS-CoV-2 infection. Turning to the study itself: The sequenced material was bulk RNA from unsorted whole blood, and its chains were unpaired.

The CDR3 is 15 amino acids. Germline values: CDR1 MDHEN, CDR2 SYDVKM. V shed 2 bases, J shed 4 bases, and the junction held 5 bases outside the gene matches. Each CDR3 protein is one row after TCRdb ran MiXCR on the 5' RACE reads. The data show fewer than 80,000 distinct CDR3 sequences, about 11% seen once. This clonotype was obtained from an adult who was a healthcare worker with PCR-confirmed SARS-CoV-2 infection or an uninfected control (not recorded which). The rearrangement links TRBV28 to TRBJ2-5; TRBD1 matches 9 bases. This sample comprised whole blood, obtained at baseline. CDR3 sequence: CASSLGGQGGETQYF. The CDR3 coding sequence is TGTGCCAGCAGTTTAGGGGGACAGGGAGGAGAGACCCAGTACTTC.